One sample yielded the 23 T cell receptor beta chains listed below, sequenced in a study of cytotoxic CD8 clonotypes in ibrutinib-treated CLL. Repertoires were generated with immunoSEQ multiplex PCR, while TCRdb's copy carries only in-frame clones and drops some. This table holds 250,000 to 350,000 clones, around 77% found once. The material was PBMCs, obtained at disease progression, from a patient treated with ibrutinib. The receptor set was obtained from a human donor with chronic lymphocytic leukemia.

This chain connects TRBV9 to TRBJ2-1; D is unresolved. Germline V gene sequence: CDR1 SGDLS, CDR2 YYNGEE. The CDR3 length is 16 residues. V lost 3 bases and J lost 7, with 20 bases in between. The CDR3, as DNA: TGTGCCAGCAGCGCACCCATAGCCCTAACTGGTAATGAGCAGTTCTTC. This codes for CASSAPIALTGNEQFF.

V usage is TRBV7-2 and J usage is TRBJ2-5; D is ambiguous. Trimming cost V 1 base and J 0 bases, with 3 bases left between them. This CDR3 region has 13 residues. Looked up from germline, CDR1 is SGHTA and CDR2 is FQGNSA. CDR3 DNA: TGTGCCAGCAGCTTAGAGTACCAAGAGACCCAGTACTTC. Its translation is CASSLEYQETQYF.

The chain combines TRBV25-1 with TRBJ1-2, with 10 bases aligning to TRBD1. The CDR3 is 13 amino acids. The V gene end was trimmed by 8 bases and the J gene end by 8 bases; junction bases not matched to a gene: 8. The germline CDR1 and CDR2 sequences are MGHDK and SYGVNS. For the CDR3, the DNA is TGTGCCAGCGAGGGACAGGGGAGTTGGGGCTACACCTTC. Translation: CASEGQGSWGYTF.

V is TRBV7-2 and J is TRBJ2-7, with D tentatively TRBD1 or TRBD2 (6 bases each). Germline CDR1 reads SGHTA; CDR2 reads FQGNSA. The V end lost 2 bases, the J end lost 5 bases, and 13 bases lay between the germline ends. CDR3 length: 14 residues. For the CDR3, the DNA is TGTGCCAGCAGCTTAAGAGGGGGGCCTAACGAGCAGTACTTC. Protein sequence: CASSLRGGPNEQYF. The full variable domain, with the rest looked up from reference TRBV7-2 and TRBJ2-7, is GAGVSQSPSNKVTEKGKDVELRCDPISGHTALYWYRQSLGQGLEFLIYFQGNSAPDKSGLPSDRFSAERTGGSVSTLTIQRTQQEDSAVYLCASSLRGGPNEQYFGPGTRLTVT.

The chain uses TRBV7-3 and TRBJ2-2; TRBD1 matches at 8 bases. The ends lost 5 bases at V and 5 bases at J; junction bases unmatched: 7. This CDR3 comprises 15 residues. Germline values: CDR1 SGHTA, CDR2 FQGTGA. As DNA, the CDR3 is TGTGCCAGCAGCCTCCAGCGGACAGGGACCGGGGAGCTGTTTTTT. Residues: CASSLQRTGTGELFF.

V and J are TRBV4-1 and TRBJ1-6; TRBD1 might be the D (5 bases). V was shortened by 0 bases and J by 6 bases, with 15 bases between the two germline ends. This CDR3 spans 17 amino acids. Per germline, CDR1 MGHRA and CDR2 YSYEKL. The CDR3 spells CASSQDLMEGSNSPLHF. CDR3 nucleotides: TGCGCCAGCAGCCAAGATCTCATGGAGGGGAGTAATTCACCCCTCCACTTT.

This chain joins TRBV5-1 and TRBJ1-4, with 7 bases lining up with TRBD1. This CDR3 has 15 amino acids. CDR1 and CDR2 (germline): SGHRS, YFSETQ. Trimming removed 0 bases from V and 7 bases from J; junction bases left unmatched: 6. Here the CDR3 reads CASSLDRQGTEKLFF. The DNA for the CDR3 is TGCGCCAGCAGCTTGGATCGACAGGGAACTGAAAAACTGTTTTTT.

V and J are TRBV2 and TRBJ2-1; D is perhaps TRBD1 (6 bases). The V gene's germline CDR1 is SNHLY and CDR2 FYNNEI. The CDR3 runs 15 residues. Trimming pared 1 base from V and 4 bases from J, leaving 11 bases between. The CDR3 sequence is CASSEVSTGYNEQFF. The CDR3 DNA follows: TGTGCCAGCAGTGAAGTCTCGACAGGTTACAATGAGCAGTTCTTC.

This chain connects TRBV18 to TRBJ1-3; 7 nucleotides match TRBD1. The CDR3 extends over 15 amino acids. The trim removed 2 bases at V and 2 bases at J, leaving 3 bases unmatched. CDR1 and CDR2 from the germline V gene are KGHSH and LQKENI. The CDR3 coding sequence is TGTGCCAGCTCACCAGGGGACAGAGCTGGAAACACCATATATTTT. This sequence encodes CASSPGDRAGNTIYF.

This chain's CDR3 is CASSQDWGQDSPLHF. For the CDR3, the DNA is TGCGCCAGCAGCCAAGACTGGGGACAGGACTCACCCCTCCACTTT. This chain joins TRBV4-1 and TRBJ1-6; 8 bases fit TRBD1. The V gene's germline CDR1 is MGHRA and CDR2 YSYEKL. The CDR3 spans 15 residues. The V gene end was trimmed by 0 bases and the J gene end by 10 bases; junction bases not matched to a gene: 5.

The chain employs TRBV4-1 and TRBJ2-5, with 10 bases identical to TRBD1. This CDR3 spans 16 amino acids. J gave up 2 bases and V 2 bases, and 5 bases lay outside the gene matches. Germline CDR1 is MGHRA and CDR2 is YSYEKL. CDR3 sequence (DNA): TGCGCCAGCAGCCAAAGGGACAGGGGACAGCAAGAGACCCAGTACTTC. Translation gives CASSQRDRGQQETQYF.

This rearrangement joins TRBV5-1 to TRBJ2-2; 11 bases fit TRBD1. V lost 1 base to trimming and J lost 5 bases; unmatched junction nucleotides: 7. The CDR3 loop spans 17 amino acids. The germline V gene has CDR1 SGHRS and CDR2 YFSETQ. Here the CDR3 DNA reads TGCGCCAGCAGCTTGTCCGGACAGGGGGCGTGGACCGGGGAGCTGTTTTTT. It is translated as CASSLSGQGAWTGELFF.

This clone was detected a few times. V usage is TRBV7-9 and J usage is TRBJ2-7; 8 nucleotides align to TRBD1. The germline V gene encodes CDR1 SEHNR and CDR2 FQNEAQ (reference sequence). The CDR3 sequence is 15 residues long. V gave up 2 bases and J gave up 2 bases; unmatched junction bases: 5. CDR3 region: CASSLSRTGTYEQYF. The CDR3 coding sequence is TGTGCCAGCAGCTTATCGAGGACAGGGACCTACGAGCAGTACTTC.

This chain connects TRBV6-5 to TRBJ1-2; D call uncertain. This CDR3 is 12 amino acids long. Trimming shortened V by 3 bases and J by 3 bases, and 5 bases separated the two germline ends. In germline, CDR1 is MNHEY, CDR2 SVGAGI. The CDR3, as DNA: TGTGCCAGCAGTTATGGGGACTATGGCTACACCTTC. This codes for CASSYGDYGYTF.

This clone was counted a few times. The chain joins TRBV5-1 to TRBJ1-1, with unresolved D. V was shortened by 4 bases and J by 0 bases, with 13 bases between the two germline ends. CDR3 length: 15 amino acids. CDR1 SGHRS and CDR2 YFSETQ come from the germline V gene. The CDR3 protein is CASSPSGEMNTEAFF. The CDR3 nucleotides read TGCGCCAGCAGCCCGAGTGGGGAGATGAACACTGAAGCTTTCTTT.

The genes are TRBV18 and TRBJ1-2; no firm D call. The germline gives CDR1 KGHSH, CDR2 LQKENI. Trimming removed 0 bases from V and 4 bases from J, with 12 bases in between. The CDR3 contains 15 residues. CDR3 DNA: TGTGCCAGCTCACCACCTGGAGGGCTAGTCTATGGCTACACCTTC. This encodes CASSPPGGLVYGYTF.

This clone was seen a single time. The gene calls are TRBV11-2 and TRBJ1-1; D uncertain. The CDR3 has 13 amino acids. The germline V and J ends were trimmed by 6 bases and 6 bases, with 14 bases remaining between them. Germline-derived CDR1 and CDR2 are SGHAT and FQNNGV. DNA for the CDR3: TGTGCCAGCAGGCAATCCCCCGGCGCTGAAGCTTTCTTT. Translated: CASRQSPGAEAFF.

The chain uses TRBV7-8 and TRBJ1-2; D is unclear. The CDR3 has 14 residues. Germline V gives CDR1 SGHVS, CDR2 FQNEAQ. V was pared by 2 bases and J by 4 bases, with 11 bases between. The CDR3 DNA is TGTGCCAGCAGCTTATCCGCGGGTCTCTATGGCTACACCTTC. This codes for CASSLSAGLYGYTF.

V and J are TRBV29-1 and TRBJ2-2, with 7 bases lining up with TRBD2. CDR3 length equals 15 residues. Germline V gene data show CDR1 as SQVTM and CDR2 as ANQGSEA. Trimming took 3 bases from V and 0 from J; bases not matched to a gene: 4. The CDR3 protein is CSVELAETNTGELFF. CDR3 bases: TGCAGCGTTGAGCTAGCGGAGACGAACACCGGGGAGCTGTTTTTT.

The genes are TRBV18 and TRBJ2-7, with D tentatively TRBD2 (5 bases). The CDR3 totals 11 residues. Per germline, CDR1 KGHSH and CDR2 LQKENI. Trimming took 6 bases from V and 6 from J, leaving 9 bases between them. The CDR3 sequence is CASSSGGEQYF. CDR3 DNA sequence: TGTGCCAGCTCTTCCGGAGGCGAGCAGTACTTC.

This clone was detected only once. The chain is built from TRBV15 and TRBJ1-1; 10 bases are a match to TRBD1. V lost 5 bases to trimming and J lost 7 bases; unmatched junction nucleotides: 4. In germline, CDR1 is LNHNV, CDR2 YYDKDF (reference sequence). The CDR3 is 13 residues long. The CDR3 spells CATSRGDRGEAFF. The CDR3 DNA is TGTGCCACCAGCCGAGGGGACAGGGGTGAAGCTTTCTTT. The full variable domain, its missing parts supplied by reference TRBV15 and TRBJ1-1, is DAMVIQNPRYQVTQFGKPVTLSCSQTLNHNVMYWYQQKSSQAPKLLFHYYDKDFNNEADTPDNFQSRRPNTSFCFLDIRSPGLGDTAMYLCATSRGDRGEAFFGQGTRLTVV.

This chain connects TRBV7-9 to TRBJ2-2; possibly TRBD1 for D (6 bases). CDR3 length: 14 residues. Germline V gives CDR1 SEHNR, CDR2 FQNEAQ (reference sequence). Trimming shortened V by 5 bases and J by 4 bases, and 11 bases separated the two germline ends. The CDR3 DNA follows: TGTGCCAGCAGCCCGTCGACAGGCACCGGGGAGCTGTTTTTT. Amino acids: CASSPSTGTGELFF. Based on the CDR3 plus reference TRBV7-9 and TRBJ2-2, the full variable domain is DTGVSQNPRHKITKRGQNVTFRCDPISEHNRLYWYRQTLGQGPEFLTYFQNEAQLEKSRLLSDRFSAERPKGSFSTLEIQRTEQGDSAMYLCASSPSTGTGELFFGEGSRLTVL.

J is TRBJ1-5 and V is TRBV4-1; D call uncertain. CDR1 MGHRA and CDR2 YSYEKL come from the germline V gene. V was clipped by 1 base and J by 2 bases, with 9 bases between them. The CDR3 is made up of 15 amino acids. CDR3 sequence: CASSQVSSGNQPQHF. The DNA of the CDR3 is TGCGCCAGCAGCCAAGTGTCTTCAGGCAATCAGCCCCAGCATTTT.